The T cell receptor beta chain described here comes from a study of spatial heterogeneity in lung cancer. Whole-study context: Where available, sequencing covered follow-up PBMC samples, taken at a median of around two years after resection.

Time point: blood at routine non-recurrence follow-up after resection. Extraction of whole RNA from tumor, nontumor lung or frozen PBMC preceded unsorted sequencing. Whole-study results and caveats: Ubiquitous expanded tumor TCRs appeared in blood more at resection than follow-up.

In germline, CDR1 is SGHVS, CDR2 FQNEAQ. V was trimmed by 5 bases and J by 6 bases, leaving 17 bases between them. This CDR3 spans 15 amino acids. This clonotype came up many times. What it binds is unknown. TCRdb redid the calling of the 5' RACE reads with MiXCR, one entry per CDR3 protein. The sample shows roughly 32,000 distinct CDR3 sequences, around 9.3% of them seen only once. The source is a female donor with early-stage non-small cell lung cancer. The V and J genes are TRBV7-8 and TRBJ1-5, with D perhaps TRBD1 (6 bases). Sequenced here: PBMCs, sampled at follow-up. CDR3 bases: TGTGCCAGCAGCCCAAACAGACAGGAGGGTCAGCCCCAGCATTTT. This encodes CASSPNRQEGQPQHF.